These 2 T cell receptor beta chains were sequenced from one sample in a study of identical twins. TCRdb re-analysed the 5' RACE reads in MiXCR, keeping a single row per CDR3 protein. The sample holds about 890,000 distinct CDR3 sequences, 9% to 15% seen once. This sample was also put to use in a study of yellow fever vaccine responses in identical twins.

Sequenced material: PBMCs. These receptors all come from a woman in her late teens or twenties in good health.

As for this clonotype: One end of the junction is discordant with germline, which a read error may explain. The V and J genes are TRBV3-1 and TRBJ2-3; D gene unclear. The CDR3 has 11 amino acids. The V gene's germline CDR1 is LGHDT and CDR2 YNNKEL (reference sequence). DNA for the CDR3: TGTGCCAGCAGCCAAGATCGCAGCATGAATTTT. Amino acid sequence: CASSQDRSMNF.

Note on this clonotype: This may come from a read error, since a much larger clone is one base off. The J gene is TRBJ2-1, the V gene TRBV29-1, with D uncertain. In germline, CDR1 is SQVTM, CDR2 ANQGSEA. There are 11 residues in the CDR3. Written as DNA, the CDR3 is TGCAGCGTTGTGTTTTACAGTGAGCAGTTCTTC. Encoded protein: CSVVFYSEQFF.